Below, 11 T cell receptor beta chains from the same sample are listed, as sequenced in a study of radiotherapy plus CTLA-4 blockade in lung cancer. TCRdb keeps only in-frame clones here, not all; method: immunoSEQ multiplex PCR. The sample lists 55,000 to 85,000 clones, 70% to 80% occurring once. Sequenced here: peripheral blood, sampled from a patient treated with radiotherapy plus ipilimumab. These receptors were collected from a human donor with non-small cell lung cancer whose response to radiotherapy plus ipilimumab could not be evaluated. Some clones in this sample may be carry-over from other donors' samples.

The J gene is TRBJ2-7, the V gene TRBV28, with 9 positions matching TRBD1. This CDR3 is 13 amino acids long. CDR1 is MDHEN, CDR2 SYDVKM, per germline. Trimming took 5 bases from V and 4 from J; bases not matched to a gene: 3. CDR3 region: CASSPGQGYEQYF. The DNA for the CDR3 is TGTGCCAGCAGTCCGGGACAGGGTTACGAGCAGTACTTC.

The chain employs TRBV16 and TRBJ1-2; 10 bases agree with TRBD1. The CDR3 extends over 18 amino acids. Germline assignment: CDR1 KGHSY and CDR2 FQNENV. V was clipped by 0 bases and J by 4 bases; unmatched bases: 11. The CDR3, as DNA: TGTGCCAGCAGCCAATCGGAGGTGGGGGACAGGGGCGCCTATGGCTACACCTTC. Translation: CASSQSEVGDRGAYGYTF.

The chain has TRBV5-1 and TRBJ2-3, with 7 positions matching TRBD1. The V segment lost 0 bases and the J segment 4 bases; nucleotides outside the gene matches: 2. CDR3 size: 14 residues. Germline loops: CDR1 SGHRS, CDR2 YFSETQ. The CDR3, as DNA: TGCGCCAGCAGCTTGGCAGGGGGTGCAGATACGCAGTATTTT. Its protein product is CASSLAGGADTQYF. The whole variable domain, remainder taken from reference TRBV5-1 and TRBJ2-3, is KAGVTQTPRYLIKTRGQQVTLSCSPISGHRSVSWYQQTPGQGLQFLFEYFSETQRNKGNFPGRFSGRQFSNSRSEMNVSTLELGDSALYLCASSLAGGADTQYFGPGTRLTVL.

Written as DNA, the CDR3 is TGTGCCAGCAATCCACAGCTTTTAATGAACACTGAAGCTTTCTTT. The encoded protein is CASNPQLLMNTEAFF. The chain couples TRBV6-1 to TRBJ1-1; D gene unclear. The CDR3 extends over 15 amino acids. V lost 7 bases to trimming and J lost 0 bases, with 15 bases between them. Germline V gives CDR1 MNHNS, CDR2 SASEGT.

The chain joins TRBV19 to TRBJ1-2, with D possibly being TRBD1 (6 bases). The germline gives CDR1 LNHDA, CDR2 SQIVND (reference sequence). The CDR3 runs 15 residues. V was pared by 3 bases and J by 0 bases, with 11 bases between. CDR3 DNA: TGTGCCAGTAGTATCCTGCAGGGGTCTAACTATGGCTACACCTTC. Translated: CASSILQGSNYGYTF. Combining the CDR3 with reference TRBV19 and TRBJ1-2 gives the whole variable domain DGGITQSPKYLFRKEGQNVTLSCEQNLNHDAMYWYRQDPGQGLRLIYYSQIVNDFQKGDIAEGYSVSREKKESFPLTVTSAQKNPTAFYLCASSILQGSNYGYTFGSGTRLTVV.

The chain links TRBV4-2 to TRBJ2-3; 10 bases match TRBD2. From germline, CDR1 is LGHNA and CDR2 YNFKEQ. The CDR3 has 16 amino acids. Trimming removed 7 bases from V and 0 bases from J; junction bases left unmatched: 7. In DNA, the CDR3 is TGTGCCAGCAACCGACTAGCGGGTACTAGCACAGATACGCAGTATTTT. Translation gives CASNRLAGTSTDTQYF.

This clone was seen a few times. The chain links TRBV28 to TRBJ2-7, with 8 nucleotides matching TRBD1. The germline V gene encodes CDR1 MDHEN and CDR2 SYDVKM. The CDR3 is 15 amino acids. V was pared by 3 bases and J by 1 base, with 5 bases of the junction left unmatched. The CDR3 region is CASSFLWDRSYEQYF. The CDR3 DNA follows: TGTGCCAGCAGTTTTCTTTGGGACAGGTCCTACGAGCAGTACTTC.

This clone was counted once. This rearrangement joins TRBV7-9 to TRBJ2-1; possibly TRBD2 for D (6 bases). Germline V gene sequence: CDR1 SEHNR, CDR2 FQNEAQ (reference sequence). This CDR3 is built from 15 residues. Trimming pared 7 bases from V and 6 bases from J, leaving 19 bases between. The CDR3: CASNFPREMGNEQFF. Here the CDR3 DNA reads TGTGCCAGCAACTTCCCCCGGGAGATGGGCAATGAGCAGTTCTTC.

The CDR3 loop reads CASARRAAANYGYTF. Written as DNA, the CDR3 is TGTGCCAGTGCAAGGCGGGCAGCTGCTAACTATGGCTACACCTTC. The chain has TRBV19 and TRBJ1-2; no firm D call. With 8 bases removed from V and 0 bases from J, the gap between germline ends came to 16 bases. Germline-derived CDR1 and CDR2 are LNHDA and SQIVND (reference sequence). This CDR3 has 15 amino acids.

The chain links TRBV11-2 to TRBJ2-5; D gene ambiguous. V lost 5 bases and J lost 2, with 12 bases in between. This CDR3 is 14 amino acids long. Germline CDR1 is SGHAT and CDR2 is FQNNGV. CDR3 in DNA: TGTGCCAGCAGCCGACCCCCGAGGCAAGAGACCCAGTACTTC. Translation: CASSRPPRQETQYF.

DNA of the CDR3: TGCGCCAGCAGCCAAGGGGGTAGCGGGGATACGCAGTATTTT. This gives the protein CASSQGGSGDTQYF. The chain employs TRBV4-3 and TRBJ2-3; 7 bases match TRBD2. The CDR3 spans 14 residues. V was clipped by 1 base and J by 6 bases; unmatched bases: 4. CDR1 is LGHNA, CDR2 YSLEER, per germline.